These 12 T cell receptor beta chains were sequenced from one sample in a study of shared clonotypes between healthy human individuals. Measured with immunoSEQ multiplex PCR; TCRdb has only the in-frame clones, and not every one. The table has 1,500,000 or so clones, 98% to 99% seen once; the top ten hold 0.36%. The sample comprised naive CD4+ T cells sorted from blood. The subset denotes: CD45RA+ positively selected. Receptors were obtained from a young man in good health.

V usage is TRBV5-1 and J usage is TRBJ2-1; 9 bases fit TRBD2. Trimming removed 0 bases from V and 4 bases from J; junction bases left unmatched: 8. Germline CDR1 is SGHRS and CDR2 is YFSETQ. The CDR3 has 17 amino acids. The CDR3 coding sequence is TGCGCCAGCAGCTTGGCGGCTAGCGGGGCGCTTTACAATGAGCAGTTCTTC. Protein product: CASSLAASGALYNEQFF.

This rearrangement joins TRBV5-1 to TRBJ1-1, with D unclear. Germline V gene sequence: CDR1 SGHRS, CDR2 YFSETQ. V shed 7 bases and J shed 0 bases, with 13 bases lying between them. The length of the CDR3 is 14 residues. The CDR3 DNA is TGCGCCAGCGTGGGAGAAAGTTTGAACACTGAAGCTTTCTTT. Translated: CASVGESLNTEAFF.

This sequence joins TRBV5-1 and TRBJ1-1; the D gene is possibly TRBD1 (6 bases). The V and J ends lost 4 bases and 4 bases respectively, with 14 bases between them. CDR3 size: 14 residues. The V gene's germline CDR1 is SGHRS and CDR2 YFSETQ. The CDR3 nucleotides read TGCGCCAGCAGCCTGGACAGTCGAGGCACTGAAGCTTTCTTT. It is translated as CASSLDSRGTEAFF.

The chain links TRBV7-6 to TRBJ2-1, with TRBD2 matching 8 bases. CDR3 length: 16 amino acids. Germline CDR1 SGHVS, CDR2 FNYEAQ. V was clipped by 2 bases and J by 6 bases; unmatched bases: 9. Written as DNA, the CDR3 is TGTGCCAGCAGCTTATATACGGGAGGGCCGCGCAATGAGCAGTTCTTC. This codes for CASSLYTGGPRNEQFF.

The chain is built from TRBV5-1 and TRBJ1-4; the D gene is possibly TRBD1 (6 bases). With 4 bases removed from V and 13 bases from J, the gap between germline ends came to 17 bases. The V gene's germline CDR1 is SGHRS and CDR2 YFSETQ. There are 13 residues in the CDR3. CDR3 nucleotide sequence: TGCGCCAGCAGCGCCAATCAGGACAGAAGACTGTTTTTT. It yields the protein CASSANQDRRLFF.

This chain joins TRBV28 and TRBJ1-1; TRBD1 matches 7 bases. The CDR3 is made up of 15 amino acids. From germline, CDR1 is MDHEN and CDR2 SYDVKM. V trimming: 3 bases; J trimming: 1 base; junction bases outside the gene matches: 5. For the CDR3, the DNA is TGTGCCAGCAGTTTCCGGGACAGATGGAACACTGAAGCTTTCTTT. Protein product: CASSFRDRWNTEAFF. The full variable domain, with the rest looked up from reference TRBV28 and TRBJ1-1, is DVKVTQSSRYLVKRTGEKVFLECVQDMDHENMFWYRQDPGLGLRLIYFSYDVKMKEKGDIPEGYSVSREKKERFSLILESASTNQTSMYLCASSFRDRWNTEAFFGQGTRLTVV.

Only one count was recorded for this clone. The rearrangement links TRBV11-3 to TRBJ2-7; TRBD2 is a possible D gene (5 bases). The CDR3 covers 13 residues. Germline V gene data show CDR1 as SGHNT and CDR2 as YENEEA. V was clipped by 5 bases and J by 6 bases, with 14 bases between them. For the CDR3, the DNA is TGTGCCAGCAGCCCCGACGGGGTTCGCGAGCAGTACTTC. Translating gives CASSPDGVREQYF. The variable domain in full, with the rest retrieved from reference TRBV11-3 and TRBJ2-7, is EAGVVQSPRYKIIEKKQPVAFWCNPISGHNTLYWYLQNLGQGPELLIRYENEEAVDDSQLPKDRFSAERLKGVDSTLKIQPAELGDSAVYLCASSPDGVREQYFGPGTRLTVT.

Comments on this clone: This sample includes further DNA sequences coding for the same CDR3. V gene TRBV5-1 combines with J gene TRBJ2-5; possibly TRBD1 or TRBD2 for D (5 bases each). The CDR3 contains 14 residues. The germline V and J ends were trimmed by 0 bases and 5 bases, with 11 bases remaining between them. Germline values: CDR1 SGHRS, CDR2 YFSETQ. The CDR3 spells CASSLVGGSETQYF. The DNA of the CDR3 is TGCGCCAGCAGCTTGGTTGGGGGATCTGAGACCCAGTACTTC.

V gene TRBV10-2 combines with J gene TRBJ1-1, with 7 bases fitting TRBD1. V was pared by 8 bases and J by 2 bases, with 5 bases of the junction left unmatched. Germline assignment: CDR1 WSHSY and CDR2 SAAADI. CDR3 length equals 13 residues. CDR3 sequence reads: CASVGQPNTEAFF. The CDR3 DNA reads as TGCGCCAGCGTGGGACAGCCAAACACTGAAGCTTTCTTT.

Concerning this clone: Other DNA sequences from this sample encode an identical CDR3 as well. This rearrangement joins TRBV6-5 to TRBJ1-5; no firm D call. V lost 6 bases and J lost 4, with 10 bases in between. Germline values: CDR1 MNHEY, CDR2 SVGAGI. This CDR3 region has 13 residues. Here the CDR3 reads CASSPGLNQPQHF. The CDR3 DNA reads TGTGCCAGCAGCCCCGGACTTAATCAGCCCCAGCATTTT.

This clone is a singleton in its sample. The V and J genes are TRBV7-9 and TRBJ2-2; D is undetermined. The CDR3 covers 18 residues. The V end was cut by 1 base, the J end by 1 base, with 16 bases between. Per germline, CDR1 SEHNR and CDR2 FQNEAQ (reference sequence). The CDR3 coding sequence is TGTGCCAGCAGCTTAGTAAGCCTCTCGACAAAGAACACCGGGGAGCTGTTTTTT. As protein: CASSLVSLSTKNTGELFF. The whole variable domain, filled in from reference TRBV7-9 and TRBJ2-2, reads DTGVSQNPRHKITKRGQNVTFRCDPISEHNRLYWYRQTLGQGPEFLTYFQNEAQLEKSRLLSDRFSAERPKGSFSTLEIQRTEQGDSAMYLCASSLVSLSTKNTGELFFGEGSRLTVL.

This clone has only one observation. CDR3 nucleotide sequence: TGTGCCAGTAGTATAGGAGGCAGCTATCAGTACTTC. It specifies CASSIGGSYQYF. The chain couples TRBV19 to TRBJ2-5; D not certain. Germline-derived CDR1 and CDR2 are LNHDA and SQIVND (reference sequence). V lost 1 base and J lost 11, with 11 bases in between. The CDR3 extends over 12 amino acids. The whole variable domain, remainder taken from reference TRBV19 and TRBJ2-5, is DGGITQSPKYLFRKEGQNVTLSCEQNLNHDAMYWYRQDPGQGLRLIYYSQIVNDFQKGDIAEGYSVSREKKESFPLTVTSAQKNPTAFYLCASSIGGSYQYFGPGTRLLVL.